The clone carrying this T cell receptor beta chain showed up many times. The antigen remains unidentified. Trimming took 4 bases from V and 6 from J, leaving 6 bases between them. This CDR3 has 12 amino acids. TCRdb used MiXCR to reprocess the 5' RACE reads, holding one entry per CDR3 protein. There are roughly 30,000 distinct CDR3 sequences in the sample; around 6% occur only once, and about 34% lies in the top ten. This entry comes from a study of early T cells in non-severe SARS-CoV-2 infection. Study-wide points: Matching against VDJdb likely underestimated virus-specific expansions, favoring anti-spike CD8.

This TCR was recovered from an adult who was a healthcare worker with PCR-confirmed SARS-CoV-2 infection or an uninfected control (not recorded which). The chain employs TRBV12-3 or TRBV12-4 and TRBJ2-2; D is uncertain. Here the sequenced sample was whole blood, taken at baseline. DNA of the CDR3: TGTGCCAGCAGTTGGGTTCCCGGGGAGCTGTTTTTT. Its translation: CASSWVPGELFF.